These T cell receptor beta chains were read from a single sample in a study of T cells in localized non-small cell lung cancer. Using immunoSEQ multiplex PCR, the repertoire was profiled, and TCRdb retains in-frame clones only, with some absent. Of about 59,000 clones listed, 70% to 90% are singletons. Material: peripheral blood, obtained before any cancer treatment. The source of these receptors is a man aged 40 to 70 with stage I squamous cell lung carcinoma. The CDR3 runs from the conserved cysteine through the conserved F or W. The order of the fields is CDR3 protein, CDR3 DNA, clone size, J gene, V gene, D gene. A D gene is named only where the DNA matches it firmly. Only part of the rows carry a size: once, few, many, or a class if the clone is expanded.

CDR3 protein: CASRGNSGSSGANVLTF
CDR3 DNA: TGTGCCAGTAGAGGGAATAGCGGGAGTAGTGGGGCCAACGTCCTGACTTTC
clone size: -
J gene: TRBJ2-6
V gene: TRBV19
D gene: TRBD2

CDR3 protein: CASSALSGSEQFF
CDR3 DNA: TGTGCCAGCAGTGCTCTAAGCGGGAGTGAGCAGTTCTTC
clone size: -
J gene: TRBJ2-1
V gene: TRBV6-4
D gene: TRBD2

CDR3 protein: CASSSTGTKVYEQYF
CDR3 DNA: TGTGCCAGCAGCTCTACAGGGACTAAGGTCTACGAGCAGTACTTC
clone size: -
J gene: TRBJ2-7
V gene: TRBV6-6
D gene: -

CDR3 protein: CASSFETGGSEAFF
CDR3 DNA: TGTGCCAGCAGTTTCGAAACAGGGGGCTCTGAAGCTTTCTTT
clone size: once
J gene: TRBJ1-1
V gene: TRBV5-4
D gene: TRBD1

CDR3 protein: CASSQDLGNNEQFF
CDR3 DNA: TGTGCCAGCAGCCAAGATCTAGGGAACAATGAGCAGTTCTTC
clone size: -
J gene: TRBJ2-1
V gene: TRBV14
D gene: -

CDR3 protein: CASSRTSGSYEQYF
CDR3 DNA: TGTGCCAGCAGCCGGACTAGCGGGAGCTACGAGCAGTACTTC
clone size: -
J gene: TRBJ2-7
V gene: TRBV7-8
D gene: TRBD2

CDR3 protein: CASSLMGSGEQYF
CDR3 DNA: TGTGCCAGCAGTTTAATGGGGTCTGGGGAGCAGTACTTC
clone size: -
J gene: TRBJ2-7
V gene: TRBV11-2
D gene: -

CDR3 protein: CASSMWQGSTEAFF
CDR3 DNA: TGTGCCAGTAGTATGTGGCAGGGGTCCACTGAAGCTTTCTTT
clone size: -
J gene: TRBJ1-1
V gene: TRBV19
D gene: -

CDR3 protein: CASSPGKTGTFQETQYF
CDR3 DNA: TGTGCCAGCAGCCCGGGAAAAACAGGGACTTTCCAAGAGACCCAGTACTTC
clone size: -
J gene: TRBJ2-5
V gene: TRBV5-8
D gene: -

CDR3 protein: CASKRDSNSGNTIYF
CDR3 DNA: TGTGCCAGCAAACGGGACAGCAACTCTGGAAACACCATATATTTT
clone size: -
J gene: TRBJ1-3
V gene: TRBV2
D gene: TRBD1